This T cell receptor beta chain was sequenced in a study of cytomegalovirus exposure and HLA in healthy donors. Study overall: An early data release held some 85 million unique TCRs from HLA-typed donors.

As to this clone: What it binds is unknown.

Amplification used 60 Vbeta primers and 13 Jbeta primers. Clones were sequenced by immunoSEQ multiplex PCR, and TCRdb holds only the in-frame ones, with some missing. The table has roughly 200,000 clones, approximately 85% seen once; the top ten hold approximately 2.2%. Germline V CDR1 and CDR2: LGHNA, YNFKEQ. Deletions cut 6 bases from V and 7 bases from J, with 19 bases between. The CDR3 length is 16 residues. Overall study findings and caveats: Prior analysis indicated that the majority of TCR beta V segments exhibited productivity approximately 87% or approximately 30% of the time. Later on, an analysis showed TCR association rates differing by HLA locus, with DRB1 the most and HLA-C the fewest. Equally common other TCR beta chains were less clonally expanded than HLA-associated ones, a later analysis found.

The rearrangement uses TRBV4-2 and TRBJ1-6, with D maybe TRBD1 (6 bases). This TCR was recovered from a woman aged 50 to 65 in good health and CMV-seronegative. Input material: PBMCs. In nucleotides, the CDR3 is TGTGCCAGCAGTCCGGGTCGGTCGACAGGAAATTCACCCCTCCACTTT. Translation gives CASSPGRSTGNSPLHF.